What follows describes a single T cell receptor (beta chain). The data stem from a study of blood T cell repertoires in COVID-19. Source study methods: Estimation of nucleated cell counts relied on the amplification of reference gene primers. Profiled with immunoSEQ multiplex PCR; TCRdb holds only in-frame clones, not every one. The V and J calls and the clone size are those of that table, but D and trimming were determined from the DNA. Counted here are some 150,000 clones, approximately 89% occurring once; the ten biggest clones make up around 1.5%. The CDR3 totals 15 residues. The J segment lost 5 bases and the V segment lost 4 bases, leaving 7 bases of the junction unmatched. Germline-derived CDR1 and CDR2 are MGHRA and YSYEKL.

Source material: peripheral blood. The V call is TRBV4-1, the J call TRBJ1-4, with TRBD1 identical over 7 bases. This clonotype originated in a human donor in a cohort sampled during active COVID-19. The CDR3 protein is CASSPGGQLNEKLFF. For the CDR3, the DNA is TGCGCCAGCAGCCCTGGGGGACAGCTAAATGAAAAACTGTTTTTT.